One sample yielded the 10 T cell receptor beta chains listed below, sequenced in a study of T cells in Graves' hyperthyroidism and ophthalmopathy. TCR beta CDR3 region amplification was performed from RNA transcripts. When the TCR CDR3 underwent first-round RT-PCR, the HTBI primer set was used. Each CDR3 protein is one row after TCRdb ran MiXCR on the multiplex PCR reads. Of about 330,000 distinct CDR3 sequences detected, roughly 13% appear once; the ten largest clones hold 34%. Sequences were obtained from blood. Every receptor here comes from a woman in her thirties or forties with Graves' ophthalmopathy.

The table lists this clonotype with a few counts. The chain recombines TRBV5-1 with TRBJ2-2, with D unclear. Trimming took off 0 bases at V and 0 bases at J, with 9 bases between the two ends. Looked up from germline, CDR1 is SGHRS and CDR2 is YFSETQ. The CDR3 is made up of 16 amino acids. In nucleotides, the CDR3 is TGCGCCAGCAGCTTGGCGGTCGACGCGAACACCGGGGAGCTGTTTTTT. It specifies CASSLAVDANTGELFF.

This rearrangement joins TRBV6-6 to TRBJ1-5, with unresolved D. Germline CDR1 reads MNHNY; CDR2 reads SVGAGI (reference sequence). Trimming left V 0 bases short and J 5 bases short, with 8 bases between. The CDR3 has 14 residues. The CDR3 sequence is CASSYSGSHQPQHF. CDR3 DNA: TGTGCCAGCAGTTACTCGGGCAGCCATCAGCCCCAGCATTTT.

This clonotype has at least ten counts. The chain couples TRBV10-1 to TRBJ2-7, with a weak D call TRBD2 (6 bases). Germline loops: CDR1 WNHNN, CDR2 SYGVQD (reference sequence). This CDR3 comprises 16 residues. Trimming removed 6 bases from V and 2 bases from J, with 20 bases in between. The CDR3 is CASRGLMEGGAYEQYF. For the CDR3, the DNA is TGCGCCAGCAGAGGACTAATGGAAGGAGGGGCCTACGAGCAGTACTTC.

This clonotype has ten or more counts. The chain is built from TRBV6-5 and TRBJ1-2; D uncertain. Deletions cut 0 bases from V and 4 bases from J, with 12 bases between. This CDR3 has 15 residues. Per germline, CDR1 MNHEY and CDR2 SVGAGI. The chain's CDR3 is CASSYSPGVPYGYTF. CDR3 DNA: TGTGCCAGCAGTTACTCCCCGGGAGTCCCCTATGGCTACACCTTC.

This clonotype was counted ten times or more. The chain uses TRBV2 and TRBJ1-1; 7 bases align to TRBD1. The junction had 5 bases not matched to a gene; V was cut back by 5 bases and J by 8 bases. The CDR3 extends over 12 amino acids. Germline CDR1 SNHLY, CDR2 FYNNEI. CDR3 loop: CASSPRQGEAFF. The CDR3 DNA sequence: TGTGCCAGCAGTCCCAGACAGGGAGAAGCTTTCTTT.

This clonotype was counted between two and nine times. This sequence joins TRBV7-9 and TRBJ2-6; 7 bases agree with TRBD2. The J segment lost 3 bases and the V segment lost 4 bases, leaving 9 bases of the junction unmatched. The CDR3 has 17 amino acids. CDR1 is SEHNR, CDR2 FQNEAQ, per germline (reference sequence). For the CDR3, the DNA is TGTGCCAGCAGCTCTTTCTCGCGGGAGCTTGGGGCCAACGTCCTGACTTTC. As protein: CASSSFSRELGANVLTF. Supplemented by reference TRBV7-9 and TRBJ2-6, the full variable domain reads DTGVSQNPRHKITKRGQNVTFRCDPISEHNRLYWYRQTLGQGPEFLTYFQNEAQLEKSRLLSDRFSAERPKGSFSTLEIQRTEQGDSAMYLCASSSFSRELGANVLTFGAGSRLTVL.

The chain carries TRBV28 and TRBJ1-2; 8 nucleotides match TRBD1. Germline trimming cut 5 bases from V and 7 bases from J; bases unmatched to any gene: 18. The CDR3 is made up of 17 amino acids. Germline V gene sequence: CDR1 MDHEN, CDR2 SYDVKM. In nucleotides, the CDR3 is TGTGCCAGCAGTCTCCCCCGGCCAGGGGGCACCACGGGTGGCTACACCTTC. Its protein is CASSLPRPGGTTGGYTF.

CDR3 loop: CASSLAPMWVAGGNEQFF. The CDR3 DNA reads TGTGCCAGCAGCTTGGCCCCAATGTGGGTAGCGGGAGGCAATGAGCAGTTCTTC. The rearrangement joins TRBV5-6 to TRBJ2-1; TRBD2 aligns across 10 bases. Germline assignment: CDR1 SGHDT and CDR2 YYEEEE. The CDR3 length is 18 residues. Trimming took 0 bases from V and 6 from J; bases not matched to a gene: 12.

This clonotype showed up many times. The genes are TRBV6-1 and TRBJ2-7; 9 nucleotides line up with TRBD1. Per the germline V gene, CDR1 is MNHNS and CDR2 is SASEGT. V lost 5 bases and J lost 7; bases outside the gene matches: 6. The CDR3 is made up of 13 amino acids. The chain's CDR3 is CASSWTGAREQYF. The DNA for the CDR3 is TGTGCCAGCAGTTGGACAGGGGCCAGGGAGCAGTACTTC.

This clonotype came up many times. The chain recombines TRBV20-1 with TRBJ2-3; TRBD2 is a possible D gene (6 bases). This CDR3 is built from 14 residues. Germline CDR1 is DFQATT and CDR2 is SNEGSKA (reference sequence). Trimming pared 3 bases from V and 4 bases from J, leaving 14 bases between. CDR3 coding DNA: TGCAGTGCTAGTTCCGGGACTTGGGCAGATACGCAGTATTTT. Its translation: CSASSGTWADTQYF.